This T cell receptor (beta chain) was obtained from a study of blood T cell repertoires in COVID-19 (dated by TCRdb to the early 2020s). Background for the entire study: Samples from collaborators originated in the United States, Italy and Spain and spanned both the acute and convalescent phases of COVID-19. Nearly every sample came with metadata listing a de-identified subject ID, COVID-19 status, age in years and sex. The material from the prospective study consisted of cDNA or gDNA derived from T cells, B-cell-depleted T cells, or PBMCs. Deeply sampled blood TCRbeta repertoires from subjects exposed to, actively infected with, or recovered from COVID-19 were included in the dataset. Where HLA class I and class II types were available, the types were taken from metadata supplied by the sample provider, not from assay-based typing. Samples were obtained from the ongoing ImmuneRACE study (first 160 participants) and from 1,254 subjects provided by 6 global collaborators. The repertoires were made available in a free public database intended to serve as a resource for research on the immune response to SARS-CoV-2. The paper as a whole reports these results and caveats: The quantity of clinical and demographic metadata differed by source and by participant and was supplied without curation.

Collaborating institutions collected whole blood in K2EDTA tubes following their own protocols. For TCRbeta analysis, collaborators shipped samples as frozen whole blood, isolated PBMCs, or DNA extracted from either of those sample types. In regard to this clone: Its antigen is not yet known. No qualities accompany the bases; no much larger clone lies one base away.

Including cysteine and phenylalanine, the CDR3 has 16 amino acids. Only CDR3 DNA is held: 48 bases, read in frame from base 1. The V and J ends are trimmed by 2 bases and 0 bases, leaving 14 bases between them. The germline V gene specifies ENHRY as CDR1 and SYGVKD as CDR2. TCRbeta CDR3 regions were amplified from genomic DNA by means of the immunoSEQ Assay, a bias-controlled multiplex PCR. Per the authors' processing: Within the assay, amplification of reference gene primers was used to estimate how many nucleated cells each sample contained. To quantify the absolute abundance of each unique TCRbeta CDR3 rearrangement, sequence reads were collapsed and filtered. For each sample, productive Simpson clonality was calculated as the square root of Simpson's diversity index over productive rearrangements. TCRdb carries this immuneACCESS record with in-frame sequences only. Its versions omit some clonotypes, under half of them owing to an unresolved V gene in the studies checked, with the rest unexplained. The D gene and trimming were derived from the DNA, and the V and J assignments and clone size from that table. The table for this sample lists around 37,000 clones; approximately 90% of them were counted only once. The ten largest clones represent roughly 2.1% of the sample.

Sequencing was carried out using peripheral blood. The chain joins TRBV10-3 to TRBJ2-7; TRBD2 is a possible D gene, resting on 5 matching bases. This receptor was obtained from a man aged 45-65 years with active or convalescent COVID-19. The DNA reads TGTGCCATCAGTGAGGAGGGTTTCGAGGGCTCCTACGAGCAGTACTTC. Its coded protein is CAISEEGFEGSYEQYF.